One and the same sample provided the 19 T cell receptor beta chains below, sequenced in a study of T cell responses to AZD1222 COVID-19 vaccine (dated by TCRdb to the early 2020s). Library preparation used the immunoSEQ multiplex PCR assay. TCRdb carries this immuneACCESS record with in-frame sequences only. Its versions omit some clonotypes, under half of them owing to an unresolved V gene in the studies checked, with the rest unexplained. A total of some 130,000 clones appear in this sample, 92% of them only once. 0.85% to 1.3% of the sample is taken by the ten largest. This specimen's time point label, interpreted: about 28 days (+/-7) after the second vaccine dose. This material consisted of peripheral blood, taken 28 days after the second AZD1222 dose. All receptors come from an adult who received the AZD1222 COVID-19 vaccine.

The chain uses TRBV7-3 and TRBJ1-1; tentatively, D is TRBD1 (6 bases). This CDR3 region has 13 residues. Looked up from germline, CDR1 is SGHTA and CDR2 is FQGTGA. With 1 base removed from V and 8 bases from J, the gap between germline ends came to 11 bases. The CDR3: CASSLNREKEAFF. The CDR3 DNA sequence: TGTGCCAGCAGCTTAAACAGGGAAAAAGAAGCTTTCTTT.

This chain connects TRBV27 to TRBJ2-5; no clear D gene. Germline assignment: CDR1 MNHEY and CDR2 SMNVEV (reference sequence). V gave up 0 bases and J gave up 1 base, with 12 bases separating them. This CDR3 is built from 16 residues. CDR3 in amino acids: CASSLSVARSQETQYF. In nucleotides, the CDR3 is TGTGCCAGCAGTTTATCGGTAGCAAGATCCCAAGAGACCCAGTACTTC.

The CDR3 loop reads CASRPGHLTNEQFF. CDR3 DNA sequence: TGTGCCAGTAGGCCGGGACACCTCACCAATGAGCAGTTCTTC. The gene calls are TRBV19 and TRBJ2-1, with D tentatively TRBD1 (6 bases). V shed 6 bases and J shed 6 bases, with 15 bases lying between them. Germline assignment: CDR1 LNHDA and CDR2 SQIVND (reference sequence). The CDR3 covers 14 residues.

The genes are TRBV5-5 and TRBJ2-5; perhaps TRBD2 as D (6 bases). Trimming cost V 6 bases and J 1 base, with 13 bases left between them. CDR1 and CDR2 (germline): SGHKS, YYEKEE (reference sequence). The CDR3 runs 14 residues. DNA for the CDR3: TGTGCCAGCACTCCCCGCGGGACCCAAGAGACCCAGTACTTC. Its protein is CASTPRGTQETQYF.

This chain links TRBV2 with TRBJ1-6; 8 nucleotides agree with TRBD1. This CDR3 contains 14 residues. Germline CDR1 reads SNHLY; CDR2 reads FYNNEI. J was trimmed by 1 base and V by 10 bases; bases with no gene match: 3. The DNA of the CDR3 is TGTGCCACACAGGGGGGTTCCTATAATTCACCCCTCCACTTT. As protein: CATQGGSYNSPLHF.

V and J are TRBV7-8 and TRBJ1-6; no firm D call. V was pared by 3 bases and J by 6 bases, with 18 bases between. This CDR3 spans 17 amino acids. Germline assignment: CDR1 SGHVS and CDR2 FQNEAQ. The CDR3 region is CASSFGSATRLNSPLHF. CDR3 coding DNA: TGTGCCAGCAGCTTCGGCAGCGCCACTCGCCTTAATTCACCCCTCCACTTT.

For the CDR3, the DNA is TGTGCCAGCAGTCCTTACATCGGGTCTAACTATGGCTACACCTTC. Its translation: CASSPYIGSNYGYTF. The chain carries TRBV25-1 and TRBJ1-2, with D unclear. The CDR3 runs to 15 residues. CDR1 is MGHDK, CDR2 SYGVNS, per germline. The V gene lost 5 bases and the J gene lost 0 bases, with 13 bases spanning the gap.

The V gene is TRBV5-1, the J gene TRBJ1-6, with TRBD1 as a possible D gene (6 bases). CDR3 length equals 16 residues. CDR1 SGHRS and CDR2 YFSETQ come from the germline V gene. V dropped 1 base and J dropped 10 bases, with 18 bases sitting between them. Written as DNA, the CDR3 is TGCGCCAGCAGCTTGAATGAACAGGGAAGTGGCTCACCCCTCCACTTT. Amino acids: CASSLNEQGSGSPLHF.

This chain uses TRBV19 with TRBJ2-3; 10 positions agree with TRBD1. Germline values: CDR1 LNHDA, CDR2 SQIVND (reference sequence). CDR3 length equals 15 residues. Trimming took 6 bases from V and 5 from J; bases not matched to a gene: 8. The DNA of the CDR3 is TGTGCCAGTAGCGCCGGGACAGGGGCAGGAGATACGCAGTATTTT. Translated: CASSAGTGAGDTQYF.

The chain joins TRBV3-1 (or the pseudogene TRBV3-2) to TRBJ2-3; D is unclear. CDR1 and CDR2 from the germline V gene are LGHDT and YNNKEL (reference sequence). The CDR3 has 16 residues. V lost 1 base to trimming and J lost 2 bases, with 13 bases between them. The CDR3 DNA follows: TGTGCCAGCAGCCAAGCGGGTTTAGGGCTCACAGATACGCAGTATTTT. It specifies CASSQAGLGLTDTQYF.

The chain combines TRBV7-2 with TRBJ2-3; no definite D call. CDR3 size: 14 residues. Germline V gene sequence: CDR1 SGHTA, CDR2 FQGNSA. V lost 1 base to trimming and J lost 2 bases, with 7 bases between them. The CDR3 protein is CASSLVGSTDTQYF. In nucleotides, the CDR3 is TGTGCCAGCAGCTTAGTCGGCTCCACAGATACGCAGTATTTT.

This clone was detected only once. The chain carries TRBV7-9 and TRBJ1-1; TRBD1 is a possible D gene (5 bases). The CDR3 contains 15 residues. Trimming left V 2 bases short and J 5 bases short, with 15 bases between. CDR1 and CDR2 from the germline V gene are SEHNR and FQNEAQ (reference sequence). CDR3 coding DNA: TGTGCCAGCAGCTTAAGTCCGGGGGAACTTACTGAAGCTTTCTTT. Translation gives CASSLSPGELTEAFF.

This clone has a single count. The V and J genes are TRBV19 and TRBJ1-3; 9 bases map to TRBD1. V shed 7 bases and J 2 bases; nucleotides not matched to a gene: 3. This CDR3 comprises 14 residues. Germline assignment: CDR1 LNHDA and CDR2 SQIVND (reference sequence). The DNA of the CDR3 is TGTGCCAGTATCAACAGGGGGCCTGGAAACACCATATATTTT. Its protein is CASINRGPGNTIYF.

This clone occurred a few times. The V and J genes are TRBV5-6 and TRBJ1-6; TRBD1 might be the D (5 bases). The V and J ends lost 4 bases and 9 bases respectively, with 8 bases between them. Germline CDR1 reads SGHDT; CDR2 reads YYEEEE. This CDR3 has 12 amino acids. CDR3: CASSLQGSPLHF. DNA of the CDR3: TGTGCCAGCAGCCTTCAGGGTTCACCCCTCCACTTT.

This clone was detected once. The chain employs TRBV4-3 and TRBJ2-2; 9 bases agree with TRBD1. Looked up from germline, CDR1 is LGHNA and CDR2 is YSLEER. V lost 4 bases to trimming and J lost 8 bases; unmatched junction nucleotides: 17. The CDR3 loop spans 18 amino acids. As DNA, the CDR3 is TGCGCCAGCAGCCCTAACCTCTGGGGACAGGGCAAGGGGGGGGAGCTGTTTTTT. Amino acids: CASSPNLWGQGKGGELFF.

Comments on this clone: The same CDR3 also results from other DNA sequences found in this sample. V is TRBV30 and J is TRBJ1-5; D is unresolved. Deletions cut 0 bases from V and 2 bases from J, with 8 bases between. Germline CDR1 GTSNPN, CDR2 SVGIG (reference sequence). The CDR3 has 14 residues. CDR3 coding DNA: TGTGCCTGGAGTGTCTTGGGTGGCAATCAGCCCCAGCATTTT. As protein: CAWSVLGGNQPQHF.

Concerning this clone itself: This CDR3 is also generated by other DNA sequences in the sample. The chain recombines TRBV30 with TRBJ1-3, with D unresolved. V lost 0 bases and J lost 4, with 1 base in between. The germline V gene encodes CDR1 GTSNPN and CDR2 SVGIG (reference sequence). CDR3 length: 11 residues. The CDR3 coding sequence is TGTGCCTGGAGTGTCGGAAACACCATATATTTT. This sequence encodes CAWSVGNTIYF.

The gene calls are TRBV10-3 and TRBJ1-1; a weak D match, TRBD1 (5 bases). Germline values: CDR1 ENHRY, CDR2 SYGVKD. The CDR3 covers 14 residues. V gave up 8 bases and J gave up 7 bases, with 20 bases separating them. The CDR3 sequence is CAIQWESEGSEAFF. The DNA for the CDR3 is TGTGCCATCCAGTGGGAGAGCGAGGGGAGTGAAGCTTTCTTT.

The chain has TRBV28 and TRBJ2-1, with 10 bases aligning to TRBD2. This CDR3 contains 16 residues. The V gene end was trimmed by 6 bases and the J gene end by 6 bases; junction bases not matched to a gene: 11. Looked up from germline, CDR1 is MDHEN and CDR2 is SYDVKM. CDR3 sequence reads: CASRPPGTSVGNEQFF. The CDR3 DNA sequence: TGTGCCAGCAGACCCCCCGGGACTAGCGTGGGCAATGAGCAGTTCTTC.